What follows are 9 T cell receptor beta chains derived from one specimen sequenced in a study of graft-versus-host responses after intestinal transplantation (dated by TCRdb to the early 2020s). The library was produced with the immunoSEQ multiplex PCR assay. What TCRdb holds here is the immuneACCESS table cut down to in-frame rearrangements. Part of the clones is not present; checked against another copy, under half of the missing clones reflect an unresolved V gene, and the others are unexplained. The sample table shows some 110,000 clones, and 93% are seen once. The ten largest account for 1.2% of the sample. What this sample's time point label stands for: cells obtained before transplantation from donor or recipient. These receptors have no known antigen. The sequenced sample was unstimulated CD8+ T cells sorted from spleen or lymph node cells, obtained before transplant. The receptor set was obtained from a human donor who was the organ donor for an intestinal transplant.

The chain combines TRBV6-1 with TRBJ2-3, with D perhaps TRBD1 (5 bases). The CDR3 sequence is 14 residues long. The germline V gene encodes CDR1 MNHNS and CDR2 SASEGT. Trimming removed 11 bases from V and 3 bases from J, with 18 bases in between. The CDR3 protein is CASLVGVWTDTQYF. The CDR3 region has the DNA TGTGCCTCACTCGTAGGGGTATGGACAGATACGCAGTATTTT.

This clone was seen a handful of times. V and J are TRBV19 and TRBJ1-3; unclear D gene. The V gene's germline CDR1 is LNHDA and CDR2 SQIVND (reference sequence). CDR3 length equals 15 residues. Trimming removed 6 bases from V and 0 bases from J, with 12 bases in between. The CDR3 DNA follows: TGTGCCAGTAGCTTAGACCATAGCTCTGGAAACACCATATATTTT. Its protein product is CASSLDHSSGNTIYF.

This chain links TRBV4-2 with TRBJ2-7, with D perhaps TRBD1 or TRBD2 (6 bases each). The V gene lost 4 bases and the J gene lost 4 bases, with 20 bases spanning the gap. From germline, CDR1 is LGHNA and CDR2 YNFKEQ. There are 16 residues in the CDR3. In DNA form, the CDR3 reads TGTGCCAGCAGCCCCAGGGGTGATAGCGGTATTTACGAGCAGTACTTC. It codes for CASSPRGDSGIYEQYF.

The chain couples TRBV19 to TRBJ2-3; D possibly corresponds to TRBD1 (5 bases). Trimming stripped 7 bases from V and 6 bases from J, with 11 bases between. Germline V gene sequence: CDR1 LNHDA, CDR2 SQIVND (reference sequence). The CDR3 is made up of 12 amino acids. CDR3 DNA sequence: TGTGCCAGTAATCCAAACAGGGATACGCAGTATTTT. It yields the protein CASNPNRDTQYF.

The rearrangement uses TRBV13 and TRBJ2-3, with D possibly TRBD1 on 6 matching bases. The germline gives CDR1 PRHDT, CDR2 FYEKMQ (reference sequence). The CDR3 contains 16 residues. The V end was cut by 5 bases, the J end by 0 bases, with 15 bases between. The CDR3 reads CASSEKGVTSTDTQYF. In DNA form, the CDR3 reads TGTGCCAGCAGCGAGAAGGGGGTGACTAGCACAGATACGCAGTATTTT.

V is TRBV4-3 and J is TRBJ2-5; 16 nucleotides align to TRBD2. The CDR3 has 18 residues. With 1 base clipped from V and 5 bases from J, the junction kept 7 bases outside the gene matches. In germline, CDR1 is LGHNA, CDR2 YSLEER. The CDR3 spells CASSQVGTSGRARETQYF. CDR3 bases: TGCGCCAGCAGCCAAGTAGGGACTAGCGGGAGGGCCAGGGAGACCCAGTACTTC.

The chain is built from TRBV6-6 and TRBJ2-7; a weak D match, TRBD2 (6 bases). Germline values: CDR1 MNHNY, CDR2 SVGAGI (reference sequence). V lost 4 bases, J lost 3 bases, and 13 bases lay in between. This CDR3 spans 14 amino acids. In DNA, the CDR3 is TGTGCCAGCAGTTCCTCCGGGACTTTCTACGAGCAGTACTTC. Encoded protein: CASSSSGTFYEQYF.

The rearrangement links TRBV19 to TRBJ1-1; the D is unclear. The CDR3 extends over 12 amino acids. Trimming removed 5 bases at V and 5 bases at J, with 9 bases between. Germline-derived CDR1 and CDR2 are LNHDA and SQIVND (reference sequence). DNA for the CDR3: TGTGCCAGTAGTCCCGGCGGAACTGAAGCTTTCTTT. Amino acids: CASSPGGTEAFF.

The gene calls are TRBV5-4 and TRBJ1-1; D is unclear. V was shortened by 7 bases and J by 8 bases, with 15 bases between the two germline ends. Germline CDR1 is SGHNT and CDR2 is YYREEE (reference sequence). The length of the CDR3 is 12 residues. CDR3 residues: CASFPGGGEAFF. The CDR3 coding sequence is TGTGCCAGCTTCCCCGGTGGAGGGGAAGCTTTCTTT.